These 26 T cell receptor beta chains were all obtained from the same sample, sequenced in a study of T cells expressing NK-cell markers. TCRdb reprocessed the 5' RACE reads and stores each CDR3 protein as one record, lacking DNA. The listing contains almost 450,000 distinct CDR3 sequences. The specimen was blood T cells: a sorted CD56 or NKG2C T cell subset, CD4+ or CD8+ T cells, or bulk PBMC T cells (not recorded which). The receptors shown here come from a woman between 18 and 69 years old in good health.

The chain uses TRBV24-1 and TRBJ1-1. Germline CDR1 is KGHDR and CDR2 is SFDVKD. The CDR3 spans 13 residues. The CDR3 protein is CATRPGGTFGVFF.

The V call is TRBV20-1, the J call TRBJ1-2; TCRdb designates TRBD1, a call that cannot be tested without DNA. The V gene's germline CDR1 is DFQATT and CDR2 SNEGSKA (reference sequence). CDR3 size: 14 residues. The CDR3 sequence: CSAYRDRENYGYTF.

This sequence joins TRBV7-2 and TRBJ1-5; with no DNA, the TCRdb D assignment of TRBD1 cannot be verified. The germline CDR1 and CDR2 sequences are SGHTA and FQGNSA. The CDR3 contains 17 residues. This CDR3 is CASSLGSGGGLGQPQHF.

The V call is TRBV27, the J call TRBJ2-1. CDR1 is MNHEY and CDR2 is SMNVEV in the germline V gene (reference sequence). The CDR3 is made up of 12 amino acids. The CDR3 reads CASSFGETEQFF.

This chain joins TRBV11-2 and TRBJ1-1; TCRdb reports TRBD1, a call that lacks DNA to check it against. In germline, CDR1 is SGHAT, CDR2 FQNNGV. The CDR3 sequence is 19 residues long. The CDR3 sequence: CASSFSGEKTGAINTEAFF.

The chain is built from TRBV7-3 and TRBJ2-1; as DNA is missing, the TRBD1 call by TCRdb cannot be tested. Per germline, CDR1 SGHTA and CDR2 FQGTGA. This CDR3 is built from 15 residues. The CDR3 is CASTPGGGSYNEQFF.

V usage is TRBV29-1 and J usage is TRBJ2-1. The CDR3 consists of 12 residues. Germline V gene lookup returns CDR1 SQVTM and CDR2 ANQGSEA. CDR3 loop: CSAVTPTNEQFF.

The chain employs TRBV5-4 and TRBJ2-7; TCRdb returns TRBD1, unconfirmable since there is no DNA. The CDR3 is 16 amino acids. Germline V gene lookup returns CDR1 SGHNT and CDR2 YYREEE (reference sequence). CDR3 region: CASSQGGRLGAYEQYF.

The V gene is TRBV20-1, the J gene TRBJ2-1; the TCRdb call, TRBD2, lacks DNA for checking. The CDR3 runs 15 residues. In germline, CDR1 is DFQATT, CDR2 SNEGSKA (reference sequence). CDR3: CSARRTSGPYNEQFF.

The chain recombines TRBV20-1 with TRBJ1-2; the TRBD1 assignment by TCRdb is unverifiable without DNA. The CDR3 extends over 14 amino acids. Germline V gene data show CDR1 as DFQATT and CDR2 as SNEGSKA (reference sequence). The CDR3 is CSATERVGGYGYTF.

This rearrangement joins TRBV29-1 to TRBJ1-2. There are 13 residues in the CDR3. Germline lookup yields CDR1 SQVTM and CDR2 ANQGSEA. The CDR3: CSASLTVSYGYTF. The full variable domain, completed using reference TRBV29-1 and TRBJ1-2, is SAVISQKPSRDICQRGTSLTIQCQVDSQVTMMFWYRQQPGQSLTLIATANQGSEATYESGFVIDKFPISRPNLTFSTLTVSNMSPEDSSIYLCSASLTVSYGYTFGSGTRLTVV.

The chain uses TRBV6-2 or TRBV6-3 and TRBJ1-5; no DNA is available, so the TRBD1 call from TCRdb remains unchecked. From germline, CDR1 is MNHEY and CDR2 SVGEGT. This CDR3 spans 14 amino acids. CDR3: CASSGRDSNQPQHF.

This chain connects TRBV15 to TRBJ2-2. The V gene's germline CDR1 is LNHNV and CDR2 YYDKDF (reference sequence). This CDR3 spans 14 amino acids. CDR3 in amino acids: CATGISTNTGELFF. Full variable domain (rest looked up from reference TRBV15 and TRBJ2-2): DAMVIQNPRYQVTQFGKPVTLSCSQTLNHNVMYWYQQKSSQAPKLLFHYYDKDFNNEADTPDNFQSRRPNTSFCFLDIRSPGLGDTAMYLCATGISTNTGELFFGEGSRLTVL.

The chain carries TRBV6-1 and TRBJ2-1; with no DNA, the TCRdb D assignment of TRBD1 cannot be verified. The V gene's germline CDR1 is MNHNS and CDR2 SASEGT. This CDR3 comprises 16 residues. The CDR3 here is CASSARAMDGINEQFF.

The chain combines TRBV6-1 with TRBJ1-6; absent DNA, TCRdb's TRBD1 call cannot be checked. Germline V gene lookup returns CDR1 MNHNS and CDR2 SASEGT. This CDR3 has 17 residues. This CDR3 reads CASRIGQGSSYNSPLHF.

The chain uses TRBV24-1 and TRBJ2-3; TCRdb designates TRBD2, a call that cannot be tested without DNA. Germline V lookup: CDR1 KGHDR, CDR2 SFDVKD. This CDR3 region has 18 residues. CDR3 sequence: CATSDPPRLAGVSDTQYF.

The rearrangement joins TRBV10-3 to TRBJ1-1; the D call from TCRdb, TRBD1, cannot be confirmed without DNA. The CDR3 totals 12 residues. Germline V gene data show CDR1 as ENHRY and CDR2 as SYGVKD. The CDR3 loop reads CAISAGFTEAFF.

V is TRBV27 and J is TRBJ1-5. CDR3 length: 13 residues. Germline V CDR1 and CDR2: MNHEY, SMNVEV (reference sequence). This chain's CDR3 is CASSSWSNQPQHF.

CDR3 amino acids: CASSLSGTMGRELFF. The chain joins TRBV18 to TRBJ2-2; the TRBD2 assignment by TCRdb is unverifiable without DNA. The CDR3 runs 15 residues. Germline V CDR1 and CDR2: KGHSH, LQKENI.

This chain joins TRBV7-6 and TRBJ2-7; lacking DNA, the TRBD1 call made by TCRdb goes unchecked. Germline-derived CDR1 and CDR2 are SGHVS and FNYEAQ. This CDR3 spans 14 amino acids. The CDR3 loop is CASSRMTGAGEQYF. The entire variable domain, with the rest obtained from reference TRBV7-6 and TRBJ2-7, is as follows: GAGVSQSPRYKVTKRGQDVALRCDPISGHVSLYWYRQALGQGPEFLTYFNYEAQQDKSGLPNDRFSAERPEGSISTLTIQRTEQRDSAMYRCASSRMTGAGEQYFGPGTRLTVT.

The chain carries TRBV30 and TRBJ2-1. The CDR3 is made up of 14 amino acids. Germline CDR1 reads GTSNPN; CDR2 reads SVGIG (reference sequence). The CDR3 sequence: CAWIGGESYNEQFF.

The chain joins TRBV7-8 to TRBJ2-4; TCRdb's D call of TRBD1 is untestable without DNA. Germline V lookup: CDR1 SGHVS, CDR2 FQNEAQ. The CDR3 consists of 17 residues. The CDR3 here is CASSLEAFDRAKNIQYF.

This sequence joins TRBV7-2 and TRBJ2-5. Germline CDR1 reads SGHTA; CDR2 reads FQGNSA. The CDR3 extends over 13 amino acids. CDR3 in amino acids: CASSLFKEETQYF.

V and J are TRBV25-1 and TRBJ2-2; the D call from TCRdb, TRBD1, cannot be confirmed without DNA. The length of the CDR3 is 14 residues. CDR1 and CDR2 from the germline V gene are MGHDK and SYGVNS. CDR3 loop: CASSEYGGTGELFF.

This chain connects TRBV6-5 to TRBJ2-5; TCRdb indicates TRBD2, and absent DNA this call remains unverified. This CDR3 has 15 residues. Germline V CDR1 and CDR2: MNHEY, SVGAGI. The CDR3 protein is CASSYSSASEETQYF.

This sequence joins TRBV12-3 or TRBV12-4 and TRBJ1-5; without DNA, the TCRdb call of TRBD1 cannot be checked. CDR3 size: 14 residues. CDR3: CASSPTTGPVPQHF.